Detailed here is one TCR beta chain. As yet, its antigen is unknown. CDR1 is LGHNA and CDR2 is YNFKEQ in the germline V gene. The CDR3 spans 15 residues. This record belongs to a study of post-analysis software for immune sequencing data. Turning to the study itself: Progressive-relapsing, secondary progressive and relapsing-remitting multiple sclerosis were among the disease courses included.

Prepared TCR beta cDNA libraries contained unique molecular identifiers. It was from roughly 1.1 to 9.2 million T cells that 450,000 to 550,000 cDNA molecules came. Via MiXCR, TCRdb re-called the PCR reads, giving one row per CDR3 protein. The sample holds more than 500,000 distinct CDR3 sequences, around a third seen once. Study-level results: By F measure, samples from a shared preparation batch strongly co-clustered. Significantly lower normalized Chao1 diversity was seen in multiple sclerosis patients than in controls. Five TRBV segments, TRBV5-6, TRBV5-1 and TRBV20-1 among them, were found more frequent in patients than controls.

This receptor was identified in a girl younger than 18 with multiple sclerosis. Source material: blood. The J gene is TRBJ2-1, the V gene TRBV4-2; 10 bases line up with TRBD1. The J call may be mistaken, given a closer DNA end match to TRBJ2-7. CDR3 in amino acids: CASSPGTGDYNEQYF. CDR3 in DNA: TGTGCCAGCAGCCCCGGGACAGGGGATTACAATGAGCAGTACTTC.